The clone carrying this T cell receptor beta chain came up once. What it recognizes is unknown. cDNA reverse transcribed from extracted RNA served as the sequencing template. TCRdb's copy holds only in-frame clones and misses some; the assay was immunoSEQ multiplex PCR. This table has 95,000 to 110,000 clones, approximately 60% appearing once. The CDR3 consists of 12 residues. Germline V lookup: CDR1 GTSNPN, CDR2 SVGIG (reference sequence). The V end was cut by 4 bases, the J end by 4 bases, with 10 bases between. The sample originates from a study of CD8+ T cells in alopecia areata. Overall study results and limits: Between patients, shared TCR sequences were less clear than in mice. This was possibly due in part to HLA diversity in the patient population.

Sequences were obtained from CD4+ T cells sorted from blood. This receptor was obtained from a human donor in good health. The chain couples TRBV30 to TRBJ1-2; a weak D match, TRBD1 (6 bases). CDR3 protein: CAWTTGRYGYTF. The CDR3 region has the DNA TGTGCCTGGACTACAGGGCGCTATGGCTACACCTTC.